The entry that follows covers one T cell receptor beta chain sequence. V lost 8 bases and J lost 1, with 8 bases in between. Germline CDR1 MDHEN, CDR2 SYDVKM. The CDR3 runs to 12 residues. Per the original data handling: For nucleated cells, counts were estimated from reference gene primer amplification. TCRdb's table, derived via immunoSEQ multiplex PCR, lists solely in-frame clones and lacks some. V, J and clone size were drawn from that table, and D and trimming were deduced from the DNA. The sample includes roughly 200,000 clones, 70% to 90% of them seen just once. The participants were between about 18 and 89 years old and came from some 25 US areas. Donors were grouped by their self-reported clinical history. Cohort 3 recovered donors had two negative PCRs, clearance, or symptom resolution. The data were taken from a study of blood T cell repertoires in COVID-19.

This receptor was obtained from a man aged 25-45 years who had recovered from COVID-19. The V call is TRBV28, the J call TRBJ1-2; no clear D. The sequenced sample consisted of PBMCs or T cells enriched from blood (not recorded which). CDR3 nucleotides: TGTGCCAGCTTAGAAATTAACTATGGCTACACCTTC. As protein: CASLEINYGYTF.